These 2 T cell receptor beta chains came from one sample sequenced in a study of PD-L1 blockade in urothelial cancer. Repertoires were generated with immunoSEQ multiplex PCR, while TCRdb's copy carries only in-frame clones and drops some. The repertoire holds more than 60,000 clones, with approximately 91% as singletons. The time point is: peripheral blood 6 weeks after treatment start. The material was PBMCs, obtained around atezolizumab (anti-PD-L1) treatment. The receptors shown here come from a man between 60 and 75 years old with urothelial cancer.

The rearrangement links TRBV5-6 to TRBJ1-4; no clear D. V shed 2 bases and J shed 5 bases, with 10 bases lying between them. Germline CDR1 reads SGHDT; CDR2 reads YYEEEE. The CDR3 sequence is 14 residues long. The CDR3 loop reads CASSFEGLNEKLFF. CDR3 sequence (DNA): TGTGCCAGCAGCTTTGAAGGACTAAATGAAAAACTGTTTTTT.

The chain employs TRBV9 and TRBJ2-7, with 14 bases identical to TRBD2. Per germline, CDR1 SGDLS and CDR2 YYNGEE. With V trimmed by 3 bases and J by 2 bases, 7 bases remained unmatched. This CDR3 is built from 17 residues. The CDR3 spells CASSAGTSGSRTYEQYF. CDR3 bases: TGTGCCAGCAGCGCCGGGACTAGCGGGAGCAGAACCTACGAGCAGTACTTC.